A selection of T cell receptor beta chains follows, all from one sample in a study of cytotoxic CD8 clonotypes in ibrutinib-treated CLL. TCRdb keeps only in-frame clones here, not all; method: immunoSEQ multiplex PCR. This table has around 310,000 clones, more than 65% appearing once. The source was PBMCs, collected before ibrutinib treatment. The receptors originated from a human donor with chronic lymphocytic leukemia. The CDR3 runs from the conserved cysteine through the conserved F or W. The D gene is left open where the match is weak. Expanded clones are given a class, and other clones once, few, many or no size at all.

clone_size	d_call	v_call	j_call	cdr3_aa	cdr3_nt
.	TRBD1	TRBV30	TRBJ1-2	CAWGDSINYGYTF	TGTGCCTGGGGGGACAGCATTAACTATGGCTACACCTTC
.	TRBD2	TRBV5-1	TRBJ2-3	CASSLDLLAGGGTQYF	TGCGCCAGCAGCTTGGATCTACTAGCGGGGGGTGGTACGCAGTATTTT
.	TRBD1	TRBV7-6	TRBJ2-7	CASSTKTGPYEQYF	TGTGCCAGCAGCACAAAGACAGGGCCCTACGAGCAGTACTTC
once	TRBD2	TRBV4-2	TRBJ2-5	CASSQDTASGRARVTQYF	TGTGCCAGCAGCCAAGATACGGCTAGCGGGAGGGCGCGGGTGACCCAGTACTTC
.	TRBD2	TRBV4-3	TRBJ2-1	CASSQILAGAGEQFF	TGCGCCAGCAGCCAGATACTAGCGGGAGCTGGGGAGCAGTTCTTC
.	.	TRBV5-1	TRBJ2-6	CASGDTYSSGANVLTF	TGCGCCAGCGGGGACACTTACAGCTCTGGGGCCAACGTCCTGACTTTC
.	.	TRBV7-9	TRBJ1-4	CASSLGRRATNEKLFF	TGTGCCAGCAGCTTAGGACGACGGGCAACTAATGAAAAACTGTTTTTT
.	.	TRBV7-2	TRBJ1-2	CASSPDSRKNYGYTF	TGTGCCAGCAGCCCCGACAGCAGGAAAAACTATGGCTACACCTTC
.	.	TRBV7-2	TRBJ2-3	CASNLGRGTDTQYF	TGTGCCAGCAACTTAGGTAGGGGCACAGATACGCAGTATTTT
.	TRBD2	TRBV5-1	TRBJ2-1	CASSTSGTMSNEQFF	TGCGCCAGCAGCACAAGCGGGACCATGAGCAATGAGCAGTTCTTC
.	.	TRBV11-2	TRBJ2-7	CASSALWGRRLEQYF	TGTGCCAGCAGCGCACTGTGGGGTCGTCGGCTCGAGCAGTACTTC
few	.	TRBV6-5	TRBJ1-1	CASSYDGNTEAFF	TGTGCCAGCAGTTACGACGGTAACACTGAAGCTTTCTTT
.	.	TRBV4-1	TRBJ1-1	CASSQENPYTEAFF	TGCGCCAGCAGCCAAGAAAACCCGTACACTGAAGCTTTCTTT
.	.	TRBV27	TRBJ1-1	CASSLFSAGTPLGNTEAFF	TGTGCCAGCAGTTTATTCAGCGCTGGGACACCTTTAGGGAACACTGAAGCTTTCTTT
.	TRBD1	TRBV6-5	TRBJ2-2	CASSYLRQGSGELFF	TGTGCCAGCAGTTACTTAAGACAGGGTTCCGGGGAGCTGTTTTTT
.	.	TRBV20-1	TRBJ2-1	CSASGTNEQFF	TGCAGTGCTAGCGGGACTAATGAGCAGTTCTTC
few	.	TRBV11-2	TRBJ2-5	CASSLLRETQYF	TGTGCCAGCAGCTTACTGAGGGAGACCCAGTACTTC
.	.	TRBV5-1	TRBJ1-1	CASSFTVNTEAFF	TGCGCCAGCAGCTTCACGGTGAACACTGAAGCTTTCTTT
.	.	TRBV27	TRBJ2-7	CASRQGIFYEQYF	TGTGCCAGCCGCCAGGGCATCTTCTACGAGCAGTACTTC